This section outlines one T cell receptor beta chain sequence together with its context. Produced via immunoSEQ multiplex PCR; TCRdb's table is partial and in-frame only. The sample carries approximately 2,300,000 clones, roughly 92% recorded once. This record belongs to a study of shared clonotypes between healthy human individuals. The source is a man younger than 35 in good health. Some clones in this sample may be carry-over from other donors' samples. Sequenced material: naive CD4+ T cells from PBMCs. Indicated subset: CD45RA+ positively selected.

CDR3 sequence: CASSPPKTGAASDGYTF. The DNA of the CDR3 is TGCGCCAGCAGCCCTCCCAAAACAGGGGCCGCTTCTGATGGCTACACCTTC. The chain links TRBV5-1 to TRBJ1-2; 7 bases agree with TRBD1. The V gene end was trimmed by 4 bases and the J gene end by 6 bases; junction bases not matched to a gene: 18. The CDR3 length is 17 residues. In germline, CDR1 is SGHRS, CDR2 YFSETQ.